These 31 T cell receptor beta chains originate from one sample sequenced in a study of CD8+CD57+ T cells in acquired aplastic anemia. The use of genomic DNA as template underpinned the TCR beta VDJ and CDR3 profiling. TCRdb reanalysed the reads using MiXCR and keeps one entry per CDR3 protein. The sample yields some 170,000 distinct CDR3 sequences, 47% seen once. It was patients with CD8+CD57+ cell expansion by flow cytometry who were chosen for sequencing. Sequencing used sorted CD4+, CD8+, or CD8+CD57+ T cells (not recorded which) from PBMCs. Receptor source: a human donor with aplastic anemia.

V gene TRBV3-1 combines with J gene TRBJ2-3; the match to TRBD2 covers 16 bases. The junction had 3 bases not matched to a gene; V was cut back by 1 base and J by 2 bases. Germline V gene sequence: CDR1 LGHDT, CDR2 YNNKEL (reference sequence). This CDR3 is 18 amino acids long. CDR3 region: CASSQAGTSGGDTDTQYF. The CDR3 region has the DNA TGTGCCAGCAGCCAAGCCGGGACTAGCGGGGGGGACACAGATACGCAGTATTTT.

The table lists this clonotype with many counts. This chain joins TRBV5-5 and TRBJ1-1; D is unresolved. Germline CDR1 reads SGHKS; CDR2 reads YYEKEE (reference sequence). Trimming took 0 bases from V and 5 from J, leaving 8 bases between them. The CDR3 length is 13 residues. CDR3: CASSLVEKTEAFF. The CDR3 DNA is TGTGCCAGCAGCTTGGTCGAGAAAACTGAAGCTTTCTTT.

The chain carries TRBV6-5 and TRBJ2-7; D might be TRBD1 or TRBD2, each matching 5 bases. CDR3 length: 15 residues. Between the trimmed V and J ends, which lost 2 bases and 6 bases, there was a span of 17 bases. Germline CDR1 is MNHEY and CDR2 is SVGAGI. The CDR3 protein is CASSYPPGSGGEQYF. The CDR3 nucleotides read TGTGCCAGCAGTTACCCTCCAGGGAGTGGGGGCGAGCAGTACTTC.

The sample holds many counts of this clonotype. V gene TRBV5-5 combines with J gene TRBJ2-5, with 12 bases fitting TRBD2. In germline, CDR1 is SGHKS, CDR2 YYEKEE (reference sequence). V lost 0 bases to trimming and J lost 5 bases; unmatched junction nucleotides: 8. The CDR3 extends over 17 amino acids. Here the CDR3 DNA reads TGTGCCAGCAGCTTGGGATCTACTAGCGGGGGGATGGAGACCCAGTACTTC. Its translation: CASSLGSTSGGMETQYF.

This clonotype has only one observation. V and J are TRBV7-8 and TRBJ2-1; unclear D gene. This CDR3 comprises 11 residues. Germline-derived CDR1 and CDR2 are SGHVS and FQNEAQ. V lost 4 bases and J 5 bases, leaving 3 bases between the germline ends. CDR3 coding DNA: TGTGCCAGCAGCTCGAACAATGAGCAGTTCTTC. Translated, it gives CASSSNNEQFF.

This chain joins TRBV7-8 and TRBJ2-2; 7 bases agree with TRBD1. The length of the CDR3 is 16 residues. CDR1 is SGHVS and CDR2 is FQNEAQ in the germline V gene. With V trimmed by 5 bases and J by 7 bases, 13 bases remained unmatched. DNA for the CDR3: TGTGCCAGCAGCAATGAGGGGGCGCGGTATGTCGGGGAGCTGTTTTTT. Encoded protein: CASSNEGARYVGELFF.

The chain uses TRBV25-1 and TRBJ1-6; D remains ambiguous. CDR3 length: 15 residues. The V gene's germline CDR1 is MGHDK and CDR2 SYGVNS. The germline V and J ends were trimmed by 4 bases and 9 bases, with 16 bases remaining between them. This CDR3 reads CASSAHSGNGSPLHF. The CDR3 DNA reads TGTGCCAGCAGTGCTCACAGCGGCAATGGTTCACCCCTCCACTTT.

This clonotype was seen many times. CDR3 nucleotides: TGTGCCAGCGGGTTTGCTGGGGCCAACGTCCTGACTTTC. It encodes CASGFAGANVLTF. The V and J genes are TRBV6-4 and TRBJ2-6; D remains unclear. Per germline, CDR1 MRHNA and CDR2 SNTAGT. V dropped 8 bases and J dropped 2 bases, with 7 bases sitting between them. CDR3 length equals 13 residues.

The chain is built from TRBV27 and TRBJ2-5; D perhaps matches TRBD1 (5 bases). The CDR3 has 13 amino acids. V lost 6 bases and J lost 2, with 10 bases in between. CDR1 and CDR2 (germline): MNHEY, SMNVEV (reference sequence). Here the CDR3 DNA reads TGTGCCAGCAGCTGGACATTACAAGAGACCCAGTACTTC. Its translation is CASSWTLQETQYF.

The CDR3 sequence: CASSSQLNTEAFF. The CDR3 DNA reads as TGTGCCAGCAGCTCTCAACTGAACACTGAAGCTTTCTTT. The rearrangement links TRBV3-1 to TRBJ1-1, with D unresolved. The germline CDR1 and CDR2 sequences are LGHDT and YNNKEL (reference sequence). V shed 5 bases and J shed 0 bases, with 7 bases lying between them. The CDR3 consists of 13 residues.

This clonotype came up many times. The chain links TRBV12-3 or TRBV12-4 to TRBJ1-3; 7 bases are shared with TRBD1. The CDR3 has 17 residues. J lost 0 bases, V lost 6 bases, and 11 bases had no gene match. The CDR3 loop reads CASSRQGDYHSGNTIYF. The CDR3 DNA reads TGTGCCAGCAGCCGACAGGGAGACTACCACTCTGGAAACACCATATATTTT.

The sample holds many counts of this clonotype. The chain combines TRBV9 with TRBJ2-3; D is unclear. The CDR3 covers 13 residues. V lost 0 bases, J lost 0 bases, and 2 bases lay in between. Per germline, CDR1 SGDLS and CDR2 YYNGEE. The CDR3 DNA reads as TGTGCCAGCAGCGTAGATAGCACAGATACGCAGTATTTT. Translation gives CASSVDSTDTQYF.

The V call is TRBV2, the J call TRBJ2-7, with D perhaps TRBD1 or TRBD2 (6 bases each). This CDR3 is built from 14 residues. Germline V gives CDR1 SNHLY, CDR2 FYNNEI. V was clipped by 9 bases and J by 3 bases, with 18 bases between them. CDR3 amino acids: CASPPERGDYEQYF. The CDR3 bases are TGTGCCAGTCCTCCCGAAAGGGGGGACTACGAGCAGTACTTC.

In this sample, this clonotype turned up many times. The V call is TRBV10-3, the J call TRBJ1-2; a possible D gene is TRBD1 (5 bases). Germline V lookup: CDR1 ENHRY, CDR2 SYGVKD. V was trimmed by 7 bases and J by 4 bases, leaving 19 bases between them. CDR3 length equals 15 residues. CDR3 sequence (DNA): TGTGCCATCAAAGGTTCCGCGGTAGACAGCTATGGCTACACCTTC. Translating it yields CAIKGSAVDSYGYTF.

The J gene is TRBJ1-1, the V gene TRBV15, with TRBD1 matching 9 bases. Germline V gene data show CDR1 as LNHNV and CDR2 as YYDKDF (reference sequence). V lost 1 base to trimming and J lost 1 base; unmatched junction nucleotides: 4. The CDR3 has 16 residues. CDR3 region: CATSRGKGQGNTEAFF. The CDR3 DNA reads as TGTGCCACCAGCAGAGGTAAGGGACAGGGGAACACTGAAGCTTTCTTT.

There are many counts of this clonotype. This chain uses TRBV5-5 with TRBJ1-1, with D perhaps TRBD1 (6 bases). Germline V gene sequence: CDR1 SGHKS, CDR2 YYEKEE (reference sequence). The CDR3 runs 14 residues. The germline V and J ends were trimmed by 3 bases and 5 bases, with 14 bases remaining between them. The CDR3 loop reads CASSSSTGWTEAFF. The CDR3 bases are TGTGCCAGCAGCTCTTCCACAGGGTGGACTGAAGCTTTCTTT.

In DNA, the CDR3 is TGTGCCAGCAGCTACGGGACAGGACAAGAGACCCAGTACTTC. Amino acids: CASSYGTGQETQYF. The genes are TRBV5-6 and TRBJ2-5; 8 bases match TRBD1. The V segment lost 3 bases and the J segment 2 bases; nucleotides outside the gene matches: 3. The CDR3 contains 14 residues. Germline V gene data show CDR1 as SGHDT and CDR2 as YYEEEE.

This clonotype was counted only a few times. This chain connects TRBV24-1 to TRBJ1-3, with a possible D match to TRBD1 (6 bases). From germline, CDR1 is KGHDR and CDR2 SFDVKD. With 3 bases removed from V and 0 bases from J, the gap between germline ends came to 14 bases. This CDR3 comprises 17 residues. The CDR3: CATSDPPGQSSGNTIYF. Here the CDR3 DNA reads TGTGCCACCAGTGATCCCCCTGGACAGTCCTCTGGAAACACCATATATTTT.

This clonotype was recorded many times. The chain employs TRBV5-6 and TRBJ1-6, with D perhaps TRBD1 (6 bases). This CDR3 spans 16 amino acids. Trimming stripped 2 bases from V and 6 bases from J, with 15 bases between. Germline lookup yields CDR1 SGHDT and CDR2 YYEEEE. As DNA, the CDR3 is TGTGCCAGCAGCTTCACAGGGAGTCGAGGTAATTCACCCCTCCACTTT. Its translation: CASSFTGSRGNSPLHF.

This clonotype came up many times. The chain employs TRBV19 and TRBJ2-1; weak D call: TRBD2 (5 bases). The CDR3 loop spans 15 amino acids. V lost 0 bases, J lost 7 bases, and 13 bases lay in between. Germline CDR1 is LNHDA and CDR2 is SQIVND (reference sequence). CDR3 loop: CASSIDLGRGNEQFF. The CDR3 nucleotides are TGTGCCAGTAGTATAGATCTTGGTCGGGGTAATGAGCAGTTCTTC.

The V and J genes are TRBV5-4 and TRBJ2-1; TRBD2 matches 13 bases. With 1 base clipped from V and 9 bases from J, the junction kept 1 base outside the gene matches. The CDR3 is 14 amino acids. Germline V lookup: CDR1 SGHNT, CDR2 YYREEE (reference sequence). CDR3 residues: CASSLRLAGGEQFF. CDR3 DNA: TGTGCCAGCAGCTTGAGACTAGCGGGGGGTGAGCAGTTCTTC.

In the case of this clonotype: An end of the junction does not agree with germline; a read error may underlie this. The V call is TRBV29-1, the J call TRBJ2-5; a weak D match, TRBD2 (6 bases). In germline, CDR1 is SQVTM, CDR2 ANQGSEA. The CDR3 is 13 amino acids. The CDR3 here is CGVAGLFLETQCF. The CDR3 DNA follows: TGCGGCGTGGCGGGACTTTTCCTAGAGACCCAGTGCTTC. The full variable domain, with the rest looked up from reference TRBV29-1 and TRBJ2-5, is SAVISQKPSRDICQRGTSLTIQCQVDSQVTMMFWYRQQPGQSLTLIATANQGSEATYESGFVIDKFPISRPNLTFSTLTVSNMSPEDSSIYLCGVAGLFLETQCFGPGTRLLVL.

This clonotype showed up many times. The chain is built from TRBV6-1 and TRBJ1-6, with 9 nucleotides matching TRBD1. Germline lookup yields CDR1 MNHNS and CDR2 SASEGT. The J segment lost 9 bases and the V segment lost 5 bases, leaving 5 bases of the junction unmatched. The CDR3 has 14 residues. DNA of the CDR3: TGTGCCAGCAGTCGACAGGGGGAGGGTTCACCCCTCCACTTT. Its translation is CASSRQGEGSPLHF.

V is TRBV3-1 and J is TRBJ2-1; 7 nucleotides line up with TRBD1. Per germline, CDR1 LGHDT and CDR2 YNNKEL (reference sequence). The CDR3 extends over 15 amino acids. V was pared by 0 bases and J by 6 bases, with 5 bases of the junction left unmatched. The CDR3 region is CASSQEGRGFNEQFF. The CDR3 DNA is TGTGCCAGCAGCCAAGAGGGCAGGGGGTTCAATGAGCAGTTCTTC.

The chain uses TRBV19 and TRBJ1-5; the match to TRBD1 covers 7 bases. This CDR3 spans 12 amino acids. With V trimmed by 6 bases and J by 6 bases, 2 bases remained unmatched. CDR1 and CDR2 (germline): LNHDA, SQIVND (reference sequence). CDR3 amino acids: CASSTGVQPQHF. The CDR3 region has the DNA TGTGCCAGTAGCACAGGGGTTCAGCCCCAGCATTTT.

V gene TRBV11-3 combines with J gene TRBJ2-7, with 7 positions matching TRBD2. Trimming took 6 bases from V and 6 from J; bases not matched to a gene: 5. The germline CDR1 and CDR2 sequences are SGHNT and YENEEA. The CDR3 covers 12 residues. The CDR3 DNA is TGTGCCAGCAGGTTCTCGGGGGGCGAGCAGTACTTC. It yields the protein CASRFSGGEQYF. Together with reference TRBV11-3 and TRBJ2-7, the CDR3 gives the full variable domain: EAGVVQSPRYKIIEKKQPVAFWCNPISGHNTLYWYLQNLGQGPELLIRYENEEAVDDSQLPKDRFSAERLKGVDSTLKIQPAELGDSAVYLCASRFSGGEQYFGPGTRLTVT.

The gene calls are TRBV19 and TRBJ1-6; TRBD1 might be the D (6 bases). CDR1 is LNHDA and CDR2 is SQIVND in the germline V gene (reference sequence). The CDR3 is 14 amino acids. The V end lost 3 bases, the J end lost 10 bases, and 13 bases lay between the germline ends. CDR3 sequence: CASSIGGPSSPLHF. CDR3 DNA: TGTGCCAGTAGTATTGGGGGGCCCAGCTCACCCCTCCACTTT.

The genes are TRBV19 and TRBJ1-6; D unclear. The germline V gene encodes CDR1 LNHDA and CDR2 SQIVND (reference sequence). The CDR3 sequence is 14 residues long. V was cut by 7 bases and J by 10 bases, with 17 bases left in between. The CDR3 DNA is TGTGCCAGTACCCTGGGCAGAGGTGGCTCACCCCTCCACTTT. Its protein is CASTLGRGGSPLHF. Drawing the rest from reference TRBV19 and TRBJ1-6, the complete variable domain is DGGITQSPKYLFRKEGQNVTLSCEQNLNHDAMYWYRQDPGQGLRLIYYSQIVNDFQKGDIAEGYSVSREKKESFPLTVTSAQKNPTAFYLCASTLGRGGSPLHFGNGTRLTVT.

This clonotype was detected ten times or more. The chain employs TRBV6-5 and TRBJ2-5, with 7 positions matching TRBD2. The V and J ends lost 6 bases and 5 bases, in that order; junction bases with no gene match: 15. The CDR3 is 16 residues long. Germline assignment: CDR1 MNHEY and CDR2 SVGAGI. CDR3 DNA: TGTGCCAGCAGCCCCCGGGGAAGGGCCGGGGGGGAGACCCAGTACTTC. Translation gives CASSPRGRAGGETQYF.

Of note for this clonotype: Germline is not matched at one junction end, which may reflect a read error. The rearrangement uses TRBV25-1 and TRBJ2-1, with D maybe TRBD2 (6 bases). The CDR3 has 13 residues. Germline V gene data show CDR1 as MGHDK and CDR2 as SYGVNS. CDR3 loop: CASRLGTELERFF. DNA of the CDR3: TGTGCCAGCAGGCTCGGGACTGAGTTGGAGCGGTTCTTC.

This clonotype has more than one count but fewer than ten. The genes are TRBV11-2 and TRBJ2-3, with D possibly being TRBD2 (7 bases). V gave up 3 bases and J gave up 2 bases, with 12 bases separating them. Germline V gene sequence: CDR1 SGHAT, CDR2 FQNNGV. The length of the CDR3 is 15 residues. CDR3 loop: CASSLRRGLTDTQYF. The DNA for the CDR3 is TGTGCCAGCAGCTTGAGGCGGGGGCTCACAGATACGCAGTATTTT.